This T cell receptor (beta chain) originates from a study of T-cell reconstitution after alpha-beta-depleted transplantation in children. Whole-study findings and limits: About two months after transplant, alpha-beta T cells reportedly came from several hundred expanded graft clones. Newly made T cells mostly supplied T-cell counts and diversity one year after transplant.

The authors prepared the TCRbeta library with unique molecular identifiers. TCRdb analysed the PCR reads with MiXCR anew, one entry per CDR3 protein. The sample holds fewer than 150,000 distinct CDR3 sequences, about 21% seen once. V lost 6 bases and J lost 4; bases outside the gene matches: 10. The CDR3 has 15 residues. This clonotype occurred a few times. Its antigen is as yet unknown. The rearrangement links TRBV12-3 or TRBV12-4 to TRBJ1-1; 8 bases are a match to TRBD1. This clonotype was sampled from a male patient between 2 and 10 years old who had a stem cell transplant for chronic granulomatous disease, so the T cells may come from the graft donor. The sample was PBMCs, mostly from graft donor cells, taken 180 days after TCRalphabeta/CD19-depleted stem cell transplant. CDR3 residues: CASRQTRGLGTEAFF. In DNA form, the CDR3 reads TGTGCCAGCAGACAAACCAGGGGGCTGGGCACTGAAGCTTTCTTT.